The text below deals with one TCR beta chain. The data were taken from a study of blood T cell repertoires in COVID-19. Study background: There were acute and convalescent COVID-19 samples, and they came from the United States, Italy and Spain. T cells, B-cell-depleted T cells, or PBMCs provided the cDNA or gDNA that served as material.

Per the study methods: The assay estimated nucleated cells by amplifying reference gene primers. Assay: immunoSEQ multiplex PCR; the TCRdb copy retains only in-frame clones and omits some. V and J calls and clone size are as listed in that table; D and trimming were resolved from the DNA. The sample gives some 110,000 clones, roughly four fifths of which show up once; about 2.7% is in the top ten. Germline V gene lookup returns CDR1 WNHNN and CDR2 SYGVQD (reference sequence). The CDR3 consists of 14 residues. V was trimmed by 6 bases and J by 8 bases, leaving 17 bases between them. J is TRBJ2-1 and V is TRBV10-1; D is possibly TRBD1 (6 bases). This clonotype was sampled from a man aged 45-65 years with acute or convalescent COVID-19. The sequenced sample was peripheral blood. The CDR3 DNA follows: TGCGCCAGCAGCGCCGGGACAACTAAGTATGAGCAGTTCTTC. Amino acids: CASSAGTTKYEQFF.